The next 10 T cell receptor beta chains were all read from a single sample in a study of blood T cell repertoires in COVID-19. Profiling relied on immunoSEQ multiplex PCR, and the TCRdb table lists in-frame clones only, not all of them. The sample has about 270,000 clones; around nine tenths are singletons. Sequencing used peripheral blood. The receptors originated from a man between 35 and 55 years old who had recovered from COVID-19.

The genes are TRBV5-1 and TRBJ2-2; a possible D gene is TRBD1 (6 bases). Germline CDR1 is SGHRS and CDR2 is YFSETQ. Trimming removed 3 bases from V and 7 bases from J, with 16 bases in between. CDR3 length equals 15 residues. CDR3 sequence: CASSWTAGAGGELFF. The CDR3, as DNA: TGCGCCAGCAGCTGGACCGCAGGGGCGGGCGGGGAGCTGTTTTTT.

This clone was detected once. V usage is TRBV7-6 and J usage is TRBJ2-5, with 10 bases identical to TRBD1. Germline lookup yields CDR1 SGHVS and CDR2 FNYEAQ. This CDR3 has 15 amino acids. With V trimmed by 4 bases and J by 3 bases, 5 bases remained unmatched. The CDR3 here is CASSSQGQGKETQYF. The CDR3 coding sequence is TGTGCCAGCAGCTCGCAGGGACAGGGGAAAGAGACCCAGTACTTC.

The chain combines TRBV4-2 with TRBJ1-1; TRBD1 agrees at 9 bases. J was trimmed by 0 bases and V by 0 bases; bases with no gene match: 2. The germline V gene has CDR1 LGHNA and CDR2 YNFKEQ. The length of the CDR3 is 16 residues. This CDR3 reads CASSQEGTGLNTEAFF. The CDR3 DNA reads as TGTGCCAGCAGCCAAGAAGGGACAGGGCTGAACACTGAAGCTTTCTTT.

The rearrangement joins TRBV12-3 or TRBV12-4 to TRBJ1-1; TRBD1 matches 9 bases. The CDR3 loop spans 13 amino acids. The junction had 5 bases not matched to a gene; V was cut back by 8 bases and J by 4 bases. This CDR3 reads CASSDRGGTEAFF. The CDR3 nucleotides read TGTGCCAGCTCGGACAGGGGAGGCACTGAAGCTTTCTTT.

This chain connects TRBV29-1 to TRBJ1-2; 7 positions agree with TRBD1. The CDR3 spans 16 residues. The trim removed 5 bases at V and 4 bases at J, leaving 16 bases unmatched. The germline gives CDR1 SQVTM, CDR2 ANQGSEA. The CDR3 region has the DNA TGCAGCGTTCCCCGTAGACACAGGGGTCGAGTCTATGGCTACACCTTC. It translates to CSVPRRHRGRVYGYTF.

The rearrangement links TRBV28 to TRBJ2-5; TRBD2 matches at 9 bases. Germline loops: CDR1 MDHEN, CDR2 SYDVKM. V lost 6 bases, J lost 3 bases, and 11 bases stayed unmatched. The CDR3 consists of 16 residues. DNA for the CDR3: TGTGCCAGCAGCCCCCCCCTAGCGGGACGAAAAGAGACCCAGTACTTC. Its protein product is CASSPPLAGRKETQYF.

CDR3 in DNA: TGTGCCAGCAGCTTGGGACAGGGACCTAGCACAGATACGCAGTATTTT. Translation: CASSLGQGPSTDTQYF. The J gene is TRBJ2-3, the V gene TRBV5-8, with 7 bases identical to TRBD1. Germline-derived CDR1 and CDR2 are SGHTS and YDEGEE. V was clipped by 0 bases and J by 0 bases; unmatched bases: 4. This CDR3 spans 16 amino acids.

The CDR3, as DNA: TGTGCCAGCAGCCTCCCGGGTGCGCTGGAGTACTTC. Translating gives CASSLPGALEYF. V and J are TRBV7-9 and TRBJ2-5; D is unresolved. Germline lookup yields CDR1 SEHNR and CDR2 FQNEAQ (reference sequence). This CDR3 has 12 amino acids. Trimming stripped 5 bases from V and 12 bases from J, with 16 bases between.

This sequence joins TRBV18 and TRBJ1-6, with a tentative D call TRBD1 (5 bases). V was shortened by 0 bases and J by 6 bases, with 9 bases between the two germline ends. Germline V gene lookup returns CDR1 KGHSH and CDR2 LQKENI. The CDR3 covers 15 residues. CDR3 region: CASSPPAGFNSPLHF. As DNA, the CDR3 is TGTGCCAGCTCACCACCGGCAGGGTTTAATTCACCCCTCCACTTT.

This chain connects TRBV4-3 to TRBJ2-3; a weak D match, TRBD2 (6 bases). Deletions cut 0 bases from V and 3 bases from J, with 10 bases between. The V gene's germline CDR1 is LGHNA and CDR2 YSLEER. CDR3 length: 15 residues. The CDR3 spells CASSQDSSGTDTQYF. The CDR3 nucleotides read TGCGCCAGCAGCCAAGATAGTAGCGGTACAGATACGCAGTATTTT.